Listed below are T cell receptor beta chains from one sample, sequenced in a study of shared clonotypes between healthy human individuals. Data came from immunoSEQ multiplex PCR; TCRdb stores just in-frame clones and leaves some out. This table holds 950,000 to 1,100,000 clones, more than 75% found once. The source material was memory CD4+ T cells from PBMCs. All receptors derive from a man aged 18 to 35 in good health. Some clones in this sample may be carry-over from other donors' samples. The conserved cysteine and the conserved F or W are not part of the CDR3 here. Not every row has a clone size; where given, it reads once, few, many or a size class.

cdr3_length v_call clone_size cdr3_aa
15 TRBV2 - ASSSYGTHLGTDTQY
14 TRBV25-1 - ASSERSDRRMYEQY
13 TRBV7-3 - ASAYRIVDSYGYT
13 TRBV2 - ASRREREFYNEQF
12 TRBV5-6 - ASSSWTVNYGYT
10 TRBV7-2 - ASSLPDRVQF
15 TRBV5-1 - ASSQPTGTPMNTEAF
13 TRBV9 - ASSVPGKSNQPQH
9 TRBV29-1 - SGMTDLRGF
15 TRBV2 - ASSVRVGRAGTETQY
18 TRBV4-2 - ASSQDLSLGTSDRTDTQY
14 TRBV28 - ASTPPGGTGANVLT
11 TRBV7-9 once ASFRLRGTEAF
12 TRBV4-3 few ASSPHPSGNTIY
10 TRBV7-9 - ASSFDLYEQY
11 TRBV19 - ASSKPGAQPQH
12 TRBV7-2 - ASSFSRSSYEQY
12 TRBV5-1 - ASSLGSFYNEQF
12 TRBV11-1 - ASSGGSERGEQF
14 TRBV4-1 - ASSQIRGRREDTQY
13 TRBV4-2 - ASSQGWNSGEKLF
14 TRBV5-6 - ASSPGLAGVGNEQF
14 TRBV4-1 - ASSQVASGAFYEQY
13 TRBV5-1 - AGLRQVPMNTEAF
14 TRBV2 - ASSKEASWGANEQF
9 TRBV7-9 - ASKVSDTQY
12 TRBV4-2 - ASSQTSATDTQY
16 TRBV5-5 - ASSLVFASGGGKNIQY
12 TRBV2 - ASSELAGDNEQF
14 TRBV18 - ASSPLADIANYGYT
13 TRBV4-2 - ASSQEGRPQETQY
13 TRBV9 - ASSVGQGPLYGYT
12 TRBV6-6 - ASSSKGRVYEAF
10 TRBV7-9 - ASSSLHQKLF
13 TRBV10-3 once AISSNRDSNQPQH
12 TRBV2 - ASGGETGWTEAF
13 TRBV7-3 - ASSRDRSTLYEQY
13 TRBV19 - ASSIQKAAQETQY
15 TRBV30 - AWSDGLSRDTSYEQY
13 TRBV4-2 - ASSQAMQTSDPQH
11 TRBV9 once ASSVEGQAEAF
12 TRBV7-2 - ASSLLARNQPQH
12 TRBV6-1 few ASHPGAGQETQY
11 TRBV9 - ASNPGTEYGYT
14 TRBV28 - ASSSHEGGSNQPQH
11 TRBV5-1 - ASSVNSYNEQF
11 TRBV5-4 - ASGAEYTGELF
14 TRBV30 - AWSALTGVYSYEQY
12 TRBV27 - ASMGLAEYNEQF
13 TRBV18 few ASSPWGDLREKLF
11 TRBV2 - ASTGTGEYEQY
13 TRBV9 once ASSVPGLAGDTQY
12 TRBV2 - ASSGQGAVKTQY